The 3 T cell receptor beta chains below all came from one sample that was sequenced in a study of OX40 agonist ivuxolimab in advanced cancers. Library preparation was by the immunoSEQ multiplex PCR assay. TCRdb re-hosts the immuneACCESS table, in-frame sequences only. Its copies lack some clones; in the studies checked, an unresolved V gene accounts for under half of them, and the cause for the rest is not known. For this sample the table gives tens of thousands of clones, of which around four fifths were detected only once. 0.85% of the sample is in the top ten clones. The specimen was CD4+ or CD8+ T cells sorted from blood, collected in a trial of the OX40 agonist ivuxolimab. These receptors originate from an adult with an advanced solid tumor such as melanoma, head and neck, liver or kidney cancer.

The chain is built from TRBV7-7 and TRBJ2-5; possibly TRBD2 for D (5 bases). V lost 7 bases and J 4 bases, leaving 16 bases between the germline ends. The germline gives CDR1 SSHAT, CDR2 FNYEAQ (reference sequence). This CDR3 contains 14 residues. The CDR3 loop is CASKKGAGGETQYF. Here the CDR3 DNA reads TGTGCCAGCAAAAAGGGCGCGGGCGGAGAGACCCAGTACTTC.

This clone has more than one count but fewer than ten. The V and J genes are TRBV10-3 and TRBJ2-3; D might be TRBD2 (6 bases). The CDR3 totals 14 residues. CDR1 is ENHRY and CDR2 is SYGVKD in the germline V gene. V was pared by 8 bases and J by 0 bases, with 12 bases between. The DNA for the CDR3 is TGTGCCATCGGAGGGCCCGCTAGCACAGATACGCAGTATTTT. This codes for CAIGGPASTDTQYF.

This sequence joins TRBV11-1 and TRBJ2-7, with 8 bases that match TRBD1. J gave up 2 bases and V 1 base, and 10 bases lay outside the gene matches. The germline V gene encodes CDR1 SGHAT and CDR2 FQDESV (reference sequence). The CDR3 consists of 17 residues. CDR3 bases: TGTGCCAGCAGCTTAGATGGCAGGGGGCGTGAGACCTACGAGCAGTACTTC. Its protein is CASSLDGRGRETYEQYF.